This T cell receptor (beta chain) was retrieved from a study of blood T cell repertoires in COVID-19. Clinical history as reported by participants underpinned cohort assignment. Under the authors' procedure: Reference gene primers were amplified, and this amplification served to estimate nucleated cell counts. TCRdb's copy holds only in-frame clones and misses some; the assay was immunoSEQ multiplex PCR. V, J and clone size were drawn from that table, and D and trimming were deduced from the DNA. This sample yields 270,000 or so clones, of which approximately 90% are seen a single time; over 4% belongs to the top ten. CDR3 length: 13 residues. Looked up from germline, CDR1 is SGHNT and CDR2 is YYREEE (reference sequence). V lost 4 bases, J lost 9 bases, and 14 bases lay in between.

The sample taken for sequencing was PBMCs or T cells enriched from blood (not recorded which). This receptor was obtained from a woman aged 25 to 39 with acute COVID-19. The rearrangement links TRBV5-4 to TRBJ2-1, with D perhaps TRBD1 (6 bases). For the CDR3, the DNA is TGTGCCAGCAGCCAAAACAGGGACGGTGAGCAGTTCTTC. Its translation: CASSQNRDGEQFF.